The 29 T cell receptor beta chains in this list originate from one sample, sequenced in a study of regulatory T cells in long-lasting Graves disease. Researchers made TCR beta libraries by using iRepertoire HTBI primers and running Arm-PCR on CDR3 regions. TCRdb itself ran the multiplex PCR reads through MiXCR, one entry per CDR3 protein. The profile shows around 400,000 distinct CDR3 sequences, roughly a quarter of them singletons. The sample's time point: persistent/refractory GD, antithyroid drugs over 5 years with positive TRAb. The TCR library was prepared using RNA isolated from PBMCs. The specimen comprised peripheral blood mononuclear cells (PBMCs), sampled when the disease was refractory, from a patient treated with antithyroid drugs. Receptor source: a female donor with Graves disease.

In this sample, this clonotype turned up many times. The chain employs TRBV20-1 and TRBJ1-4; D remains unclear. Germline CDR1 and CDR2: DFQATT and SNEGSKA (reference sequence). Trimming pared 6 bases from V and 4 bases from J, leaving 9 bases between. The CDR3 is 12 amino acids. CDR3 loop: CSAAEINEKLFF. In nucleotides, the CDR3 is TGCAGTGCCGCGGAAATTAATGAAAAACTGTTTTTT.

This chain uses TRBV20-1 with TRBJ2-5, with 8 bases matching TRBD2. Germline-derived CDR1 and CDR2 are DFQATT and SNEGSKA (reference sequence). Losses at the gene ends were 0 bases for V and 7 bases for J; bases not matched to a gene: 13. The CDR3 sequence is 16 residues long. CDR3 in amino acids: CSARDISTGGLGTQYF. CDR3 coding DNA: TGCAGTGCTAGAGATATTTCAACGGGAGGGCTAGGGACCCAGTACTTC.

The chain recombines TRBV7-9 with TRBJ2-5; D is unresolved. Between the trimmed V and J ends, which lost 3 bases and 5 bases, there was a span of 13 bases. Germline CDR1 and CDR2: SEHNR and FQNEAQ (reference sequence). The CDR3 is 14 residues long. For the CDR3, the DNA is TGTGCCAGCAGCTTGGGCCCGGTTCCGGAGACCCAGTACTTC. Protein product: CASSLGPVPETQYF.

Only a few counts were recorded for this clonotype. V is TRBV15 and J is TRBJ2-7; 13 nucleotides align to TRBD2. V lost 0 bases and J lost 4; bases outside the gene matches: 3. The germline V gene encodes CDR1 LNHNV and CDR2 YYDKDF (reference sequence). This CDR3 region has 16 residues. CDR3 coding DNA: TGTGCCACCAGCAGAGAAGGACTAGCGGGAGATTACGAGCAGTACTTC. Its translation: CATSREGLAGDYEQYF.

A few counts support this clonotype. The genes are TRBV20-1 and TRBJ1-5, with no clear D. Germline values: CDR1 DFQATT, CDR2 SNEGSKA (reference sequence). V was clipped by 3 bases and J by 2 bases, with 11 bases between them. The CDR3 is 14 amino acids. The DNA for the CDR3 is TGCAGTGCTAGGAATAGGGATGGCAATCAGCCCCAGCATTTT. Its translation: CSARNRDGNQPQHF.

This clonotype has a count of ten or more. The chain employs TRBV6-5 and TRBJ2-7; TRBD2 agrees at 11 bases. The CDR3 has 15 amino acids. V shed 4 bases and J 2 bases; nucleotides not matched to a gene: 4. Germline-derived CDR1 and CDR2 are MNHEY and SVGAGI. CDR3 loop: CASSSPLAGAYEQYF. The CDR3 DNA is TGTGCCAGCAGTTCCCCACTAGCGGGAGCCTACGAGCAGTACTTC.

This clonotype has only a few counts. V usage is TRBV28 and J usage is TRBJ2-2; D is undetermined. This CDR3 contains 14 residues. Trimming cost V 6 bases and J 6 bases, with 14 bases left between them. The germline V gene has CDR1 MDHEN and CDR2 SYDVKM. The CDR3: CASRTLLVSGELFF. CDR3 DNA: TGTGCCAGCAGGACCCTCCTAGTCTCCGGGGAGCTGTTTTTT.

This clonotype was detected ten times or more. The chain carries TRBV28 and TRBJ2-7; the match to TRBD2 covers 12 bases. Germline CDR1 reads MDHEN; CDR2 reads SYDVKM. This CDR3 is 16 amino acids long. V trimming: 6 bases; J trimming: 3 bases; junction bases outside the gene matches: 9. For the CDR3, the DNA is TGTGCCAGCAGCCGTACTAGCGGGGGGACCCTCTACGAGCAGTACTTC. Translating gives CASSRTSGGTLYEQYF.

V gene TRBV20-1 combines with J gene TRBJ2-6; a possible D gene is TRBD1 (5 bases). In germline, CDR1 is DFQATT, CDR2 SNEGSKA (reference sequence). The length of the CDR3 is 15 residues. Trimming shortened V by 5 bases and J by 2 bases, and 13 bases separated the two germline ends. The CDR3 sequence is CSAAVRVAGANVLTF. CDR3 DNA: TGCAGTGCTGCCGTCAGGGTAGCTGGGGCCAACGTCCTGACTTTC.

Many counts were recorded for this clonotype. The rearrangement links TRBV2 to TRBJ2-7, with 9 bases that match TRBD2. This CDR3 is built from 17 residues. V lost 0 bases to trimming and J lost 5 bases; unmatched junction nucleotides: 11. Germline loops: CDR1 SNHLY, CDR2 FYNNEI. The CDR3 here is CASSEAGGTSFSHEQYF. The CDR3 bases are TGTGCCAGCAGTGAAGCGGGCGGGACTAGCTTTTCCCACGAGCAGTACTTC.

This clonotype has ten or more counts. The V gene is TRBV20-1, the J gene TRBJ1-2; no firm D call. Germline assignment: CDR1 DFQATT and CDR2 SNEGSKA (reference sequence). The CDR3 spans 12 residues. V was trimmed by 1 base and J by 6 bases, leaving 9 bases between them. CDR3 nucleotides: TGCAGTGCTAGAGGGGGATATGATGGCTACACCTTC. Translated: CSARGGYDGYTF.

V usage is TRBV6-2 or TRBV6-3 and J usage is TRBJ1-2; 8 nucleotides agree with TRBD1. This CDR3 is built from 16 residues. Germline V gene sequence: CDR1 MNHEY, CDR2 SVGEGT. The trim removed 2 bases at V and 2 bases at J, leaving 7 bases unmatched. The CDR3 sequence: CASSYTGQGLNYGYTF. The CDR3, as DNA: TGTGCCAGCAGTTACACCGGACAGGGTTTGAACTATGGCTACACCTTC.

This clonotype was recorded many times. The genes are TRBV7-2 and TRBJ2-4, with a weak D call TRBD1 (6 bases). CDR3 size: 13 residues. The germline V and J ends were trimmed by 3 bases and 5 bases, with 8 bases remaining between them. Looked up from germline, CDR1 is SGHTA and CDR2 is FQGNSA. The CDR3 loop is CASSFAGENIQYF. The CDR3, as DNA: TGTGCCAGCAGCTTCGCAGGGGAAAACATTCAGTACTTC.

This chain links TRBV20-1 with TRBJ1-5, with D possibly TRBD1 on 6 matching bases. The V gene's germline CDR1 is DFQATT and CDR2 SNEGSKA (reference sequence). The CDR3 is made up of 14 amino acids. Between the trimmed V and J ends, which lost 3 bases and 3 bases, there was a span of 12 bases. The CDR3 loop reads CSARSQGNNQPQHF. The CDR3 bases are TGCAGTGCTAGGAGTCAGGGGAACAATCAGCCCCAGCATTTT.

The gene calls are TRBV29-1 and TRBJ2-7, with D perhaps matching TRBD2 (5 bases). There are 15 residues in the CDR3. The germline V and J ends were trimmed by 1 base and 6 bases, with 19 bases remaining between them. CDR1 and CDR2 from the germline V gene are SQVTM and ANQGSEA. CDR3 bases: TGCAGCGTTGAAGTTCCCAGCGCCAGAGGGTTCGAGCAGTACTTC. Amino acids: CSVEVPSARGFEQYF.

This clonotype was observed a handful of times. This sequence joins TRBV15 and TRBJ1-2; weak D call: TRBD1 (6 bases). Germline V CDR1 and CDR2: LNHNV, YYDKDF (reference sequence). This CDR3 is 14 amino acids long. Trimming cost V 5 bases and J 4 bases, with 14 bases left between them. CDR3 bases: TGTGCCACCAGCGGCGGACAGACCATCTATGGCTACACCTTC. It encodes CATSGGQTIYGYTF.

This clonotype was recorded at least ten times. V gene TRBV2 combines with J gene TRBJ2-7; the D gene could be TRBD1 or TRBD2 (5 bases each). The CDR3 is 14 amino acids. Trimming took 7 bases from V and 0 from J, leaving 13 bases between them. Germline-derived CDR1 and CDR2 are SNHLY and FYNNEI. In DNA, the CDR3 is TGTGCCAGCAAACCCGAGAGGGGCTCCTACGAGCAGTACTTC. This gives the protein CASKPERGSYEQYF.

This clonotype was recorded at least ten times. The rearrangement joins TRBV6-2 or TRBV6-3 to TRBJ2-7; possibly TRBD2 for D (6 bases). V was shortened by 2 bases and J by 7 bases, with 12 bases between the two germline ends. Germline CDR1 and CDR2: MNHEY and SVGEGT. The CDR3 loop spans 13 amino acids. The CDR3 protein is CASSYGVAGEQYF. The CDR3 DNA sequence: TGTGCCAGCAGTTACGGGGTGGCGGGGGAGCAGTACTTC.

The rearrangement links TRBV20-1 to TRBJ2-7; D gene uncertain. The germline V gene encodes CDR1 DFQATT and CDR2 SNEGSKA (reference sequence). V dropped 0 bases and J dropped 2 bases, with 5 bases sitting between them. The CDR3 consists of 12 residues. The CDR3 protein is CSARDKAYEQYF. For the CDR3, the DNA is TGCAGTGCTAGAGATAAGGCCTACGAGCAGTACTTC.

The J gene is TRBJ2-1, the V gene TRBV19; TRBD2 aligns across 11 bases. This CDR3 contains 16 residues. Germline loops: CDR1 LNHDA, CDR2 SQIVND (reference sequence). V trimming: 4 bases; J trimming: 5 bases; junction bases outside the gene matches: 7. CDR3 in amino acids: CASSKTSGTINNEQFF. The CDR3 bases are TGTGCCAGTAGTAAGACTAGCGGGACTATCAACAATGAGCAGTTCTTC. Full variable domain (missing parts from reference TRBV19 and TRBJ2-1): DGGITQSPKYLFRKEGQNVTLSCEQNLNHDAMYWYRQDPGQGLRLIYYSQIVNDFQKGDIAEGYSVSREKKESFPLTVTSAQKNPTAFYLCASSKTSGTINNEQFFGPGTRLTVL.

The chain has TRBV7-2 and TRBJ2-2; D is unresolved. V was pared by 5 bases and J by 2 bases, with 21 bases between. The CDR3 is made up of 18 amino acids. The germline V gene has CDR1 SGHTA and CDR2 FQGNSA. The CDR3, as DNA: TGTGCCAGCAGCGCGATTTTCAGTGCAGAAGGAAACACCGGGGAGCTGTTTTTT. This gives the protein CASSAIFSAEGNTGELFF. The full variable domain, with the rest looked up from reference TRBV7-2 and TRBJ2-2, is GAGVSQSPSNKVTEKGKDVELRCDPISGHTALYWYRQSLGQGLEFLIYFQGNSAPDKSGLPSDRFSAERTGGSVSTLTIQRTQQEDSAVYLCASSAIFSAEGNTGELFFGEGSRLTVL.

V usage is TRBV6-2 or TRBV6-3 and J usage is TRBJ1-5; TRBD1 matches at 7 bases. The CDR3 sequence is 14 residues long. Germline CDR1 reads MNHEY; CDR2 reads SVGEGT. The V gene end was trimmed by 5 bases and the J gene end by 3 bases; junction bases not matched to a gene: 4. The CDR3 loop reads CASSLDRDNQPQHF. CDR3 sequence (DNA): TGTGCCAGCAGTCTCGACAGGGACAATCAGCCCCAGCATTTT.

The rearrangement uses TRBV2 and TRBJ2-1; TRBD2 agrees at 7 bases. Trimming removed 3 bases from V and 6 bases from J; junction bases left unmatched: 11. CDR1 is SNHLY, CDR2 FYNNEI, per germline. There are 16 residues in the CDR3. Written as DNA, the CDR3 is TGTGCCAGCAGTGAGGGGGGGGAGCCCCTTGGCAATGAGCAGTTCTTC. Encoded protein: CASSEGGEPLGNEQFF.

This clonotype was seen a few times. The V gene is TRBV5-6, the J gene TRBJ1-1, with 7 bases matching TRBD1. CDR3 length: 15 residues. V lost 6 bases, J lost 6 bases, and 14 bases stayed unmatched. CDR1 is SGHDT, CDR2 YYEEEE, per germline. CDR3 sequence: CASNLRTGIWAEAFF. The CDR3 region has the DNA TGTGCCAGCAACCTACGGACAGGCATTTGGGCTGAAGCTTTCTTT.

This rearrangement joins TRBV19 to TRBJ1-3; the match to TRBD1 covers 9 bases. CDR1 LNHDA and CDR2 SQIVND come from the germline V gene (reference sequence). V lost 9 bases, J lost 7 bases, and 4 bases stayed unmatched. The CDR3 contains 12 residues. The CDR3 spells CASGDRANTIYF. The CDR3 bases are TGTGCCAGCGGGGACAGGGCGAACACCATATATTTT.

In DNA, the CDR3 is TGCAGTGCTCCCAGTCCTGCGGGACTAGCGGGGGGCACAGATACGCAGTATTTT. It specifies CSAPSPAGLAGGTDTQYF. The V call is TRBV20-1, the J call TRBJ2-3; 14 positions match TRBD2. V was pared by 5 bases and J by 1 base, with 11 bases of the junction left unmatched. CDR3 length: 18 amino acids. Germline CDR1 and CDR2: DFQATT and SNEGSKA (reference sequence).

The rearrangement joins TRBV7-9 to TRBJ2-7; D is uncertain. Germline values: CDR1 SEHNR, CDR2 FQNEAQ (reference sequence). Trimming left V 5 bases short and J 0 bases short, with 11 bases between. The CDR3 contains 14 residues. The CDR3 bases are TGTGCCAGCAGCGGTGACCCAAACTCCTACGAGCAGTACTTC. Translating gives CASSGDPNSYEQYF.

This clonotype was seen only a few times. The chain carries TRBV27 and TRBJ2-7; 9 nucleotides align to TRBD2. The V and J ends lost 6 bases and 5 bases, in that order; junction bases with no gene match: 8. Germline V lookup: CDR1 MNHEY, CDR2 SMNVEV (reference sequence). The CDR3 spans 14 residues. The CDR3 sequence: CASRFIAGDDEQYF. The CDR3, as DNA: TGTGCCAGCAGATTCATAGCGGGAGACGACGAGCAGTACTTC.

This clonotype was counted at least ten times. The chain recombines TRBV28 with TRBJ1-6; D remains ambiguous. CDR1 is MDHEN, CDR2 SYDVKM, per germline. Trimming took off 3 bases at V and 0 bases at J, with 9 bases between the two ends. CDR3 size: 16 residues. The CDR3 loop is CASSFRGSSYNSPLHF. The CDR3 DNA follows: TGTGCCAGCAGTTTCCGCGGGAGCTCCTATAATTCACCCCTCCACTTT.